The rows below give T cell receptor beta chains drawn from one sample of a study of spatial heterogeneity in lung cancer. TCRdb recomputed calls from the 5' RACE reads with MiXCR, one row per CDR3 protein. The table has roughly 9,300 distinct CDR3 sequences, roughly 6.4% seen once. The sequencing used normal lung tissue next to the tumor, collected at surgery. The receptor set was obtained from a male donor with early-stage non-small cell lung cancer. Each CDR3 is given with its conserved first and last residue. Each record gives: CDR3 protein, CDR3 DNA, CDR3 length, clone size, J gene, D gene, V gene. The D gene is left open where the match is weak. Where a row states a size, it is once, few, many or the class of an expanded clone; other rows omit it.

CDR3: CASSGGQGIEQYF; DNA: TGCGCCAGCAGCGGGGGACAGGGAATCGAGCAGTACTTC; length: 13; size: medium-sized; J: TRBJ2-7; D: TRBD1; V: TRBV5-1
CDR3: CASGRQGEEQYF; DNA: TGCGCCAGCGGCCGACAGGGTGAAGAGCAGTACTTC; length: 12; size: many; J: TRBJ2-7; D: TRBD1; V: TRBV5-1
CDR3: CSARDPDRVQPQHF; DNA: TGCAGTGCTAGAGACCCCGACAGGGTCCAGCCCCAGCATTTT; length: 14; size: few; J: TRBJ1-5; D: TRBD1; V: TRBV20-1
CDR3: CASSLVGGSTEAFF; DNA: TGTGCCAGCAGCCTGGTCGGGGGGAGCACTGAAGCTTTCTTT; length: 14; size: .; J: TRBJ1-1; D: .; V: TRBV28
CDR3: CACTGRSQETQYF; DNA: TGTGCCTGCACAGGGCGTTCCCAAGAGACCCAGTACTTC; length: 13; size: many; J: TRBJ2-5; D: .; V: TRBV30
CDR3: CASSSEDRGFSPLHF; DNA: TGTGCCAGTAGTAGCGAGGACAGGGGCTTTTCACCCCTCCACTTT; length: 15; size: many; J: TRBJ1-6; D: TRBD1; V: TRBV19
CDR3: CSVVRDRGYEQYF; DNA: TGCAGCGTAGTCCGGGACAGGGGCTACGAGCAGTACTTC; length: 13; size: .; J: TRBJ2-7; D: TRBD1; V: TRBV29-1
CDR3: CASRTTPPGEKLFF; DNA: TGTGCCAGCAGAACGACCCCGCCGGGTGAAAAACTGTTTTTT; length: 14; size: many; J: TRBJ1-4; D: .; V: TRBV6-6
CDR3: CASSPLIQGNGNTIYF; DNA: TGTGCCAGCAGCCCACTAATTCAGGGGAATGGAAACACCATATATTTT; length: 16; size: many; J: TRBJ1-3; D: .; V: TRBV7-8
CDR3: CASSPNLRVYNEQFF; DNA: TGTGCCAGCAGCCCGAACCTGAGGGTATACAATGAGCAGTTCTTC; length: 15; size: few; J: TRBJ2-1; D: .; V: TRBV7-9
CDR3: CASSLALPGQGASGYTF; DNA: TGTGCCAGCAGTTTAGCACTACCGGGACAGGGGGCATCTGGCTACACCTTC; length: 17; size: many; J: TRBJ1-2; D: TRBD1; V: TRBV12-3/TRBV12-4
CDR3: CASKVGKGVDTEAFF; DNA: TGCGCCAGCAAAGTGGGAAAGGGGGTGGACACTGAAGCTTTCTTT; length: 15; size: many; J: TRBJ1-1; D: .; V: TRBV5-1
CDR3: CASRKAWGPLSYEQYF; DNA: TGTGCCAGCAGAAAAGCGTGGGGGCCCCTTTCCTACGAGCAGTACTTC; length: 16; size: few; J: TRBJ2-7; D: .; V: TRBV28
CDR3: CASSSSNGPNEKLFF; DNA: TGTGCCAGCAGCTCTTCGAACGGACCAAATGAAAAACTGTTTTTT; length: 15; size: many; J: TRBJ1-4; D: .; V: TRBV5-4
CDR3: CSAREWDQYF; DNA: TGCAGTGCTAGAGAATGGGACCAGTACTTC; length: 10; size: medium-sized; J: TRBJ2-5; D: .; V: TRBV20-1
CDR3: CSVERTGKDEQYF; DNA: TGCAGCGTTGAAAGGACAGGGAAGGACGAGCAGTACTTC; length: 13; size: many; J: TRBJ2-7; D: TRBD1; V: TRBV29-1
CDR3: CASIYSLNTEAFF; DNA: TGTGCCAGCATATACAGCCTGAACACTGAAGCTTTCTTT; length: 13; size: many; J: TRBJ1-1; D: .; V: TRBV12-3/TRBV12-4
CDR3: CASSQGARPNEQFF; DNA: TGCGCCAGCAGCCAAGGGGCTAGGCCCAATGAGCAGTTCTTC; length: 14; size: many; J: TRBJ2-1; D: .; V: TRBV4-3
CDR3: CSVEGQASEAFF; DNA: TGCAGCGTCGAAGGACAGGCCTCTGAAGCTTTCTTT; length: 12; size: .; J: TRBJ1-1; D: TRBD1; V: TRBV29-1
CDR3: CASRYRDGNEQFF; DNA: TGTGCCAGCAGATACAGGGATGGGAATGAGCAGTTCTTC; length: 13; size: many; J: TRBJ2-1; D: .; V: TRBV7-2
CDR3: CASSQGLAGDTDTQYF; DNA: TGTGCCAGCAGTCAAGGACTAGCGGGGGACACAGATACGCAGTATTTT; length: 16; size: many; J: TRBJ2-3; D: TRBD2; V: TRBV6-1
CDR3: CSSWSRDSLEAFF; DNA: TGCAGTTCATGGAGCCGTGACAGTCTTGAAGCTTTCTTT; length: 13; size: many; J: TRBJ1-1; D: .; V: TRBV20-1
CDR3: CAWRATSGGAWRVSYEQYF; DNA: TGTGCCTGGAGAGCGACTAGCGGGGGGGCTTGGAGGGTCTCCTACGAGCAGTACTTC; length: 19; size: many; J: TRBJ2-7; D: TRBD2; V: TRBV30
CDR3: CASSLGTAMGYTF; DNA: TGTGCCAGCAGCTTAGGGACAGCCATGGGCTACACCTTC; length: 13; size: many; J: TRBJ1-2; D: TRBD1; V: TRBV5-6
CDR3: CASSYGGRITEAFF; DNA: TGTGCCAGCAGCTATGGGGGGCGAATTACTGAAGCTTTCTTT; length: 14; size: medium-sized; J: TRBJ1-1; D: .; V: TRBV5-5
CDR3: CASSRTDRELFF; DNA: TGTGCCAGCAGCCGGACGGACCGGGAGCTGTTTTTT; length: 12; size: many; J: TRBJ2-2; D: .; V: TRBV11-3
CDR3: CASSLPTSGVDTQYF; DNA: TGTGCCAGCAGCCTACCGACTAGCGGGGTGGATACGCAGTATTTT; length: 15; size: large; J: TRBJ2-3; D: TRBD2; V: TRBV7-2
CDR3: CASSFPSARRYF; DNA: TGTGCCAGCAGTTTCCCTTCGGCCCGAAGGTACTTC; length: 12; size: many; J: TRBJ2-7; D: .; V: TRBV12-3/TRBV12-4
CDR3: CSVVFRSSYNEQFF; DNA: TGCAGCGTTGTCTTCCGATCTTCCTACAATGAGCAGTTCTTC; length: 14; size: many; J: TRBJ2-1; D: .; V: TRBV29-1
CDR3: CASSAEGTIGEQYF; DNA: TGTGCCAGCAGCGCGGAAGGGACGATAGGCGAGCAGTACTTC; length: 14; size: many; J: TRBJ2-7; D: .; V: TRBV3-1
CDR3: CASTLTAGSTGELFF; DNA: TGTGCCAGCACCCTCACGGCGGGGAGCACCGGGGAGCTGTTTTTT; length: 15; size: medium-sized; J: TRBJ2-2; D: .; V: TRBV12-3/TRBV12-4
CDR3: CASSVDDYPSGNTIYF; DNA: TGTGCCAGCAGCGTAGACGACTACCCATCTGGAAACACCATATATTTT; length: 16; size: few; J: TRBJ1-3; D: .; V: TRBV9
CDR3: CASSLYPGTHEQYF; DNA: TGTGCCAGCAGTTTATATCCGGGTACCCACGAGCAGTACTTC; length: 14; size: many; J: TRBJ2-7; D: .; V: TRBV12-3/TRBV12-4
CDR3: CASRQHQGTDEKLFF; DNA: TGTGCCAGCAGACAACACCAGGGGACAGATGAAAAACTGTTTTTT; length: 15; size: many; J: TRBJ1-4; D: TRBD1; V: TRBV6-2/TRBV6-3
CDR3: CSAPVLPAQDTQYF; DNA: TGCAGTGCTCCGGTCCTTCCGGCCCAAGATACGCAGTATTTT; length: 14; size: many; J: TRBJ2-3; D: .; V: TRBV20-1
CDR3: CASSLAGTGFMGQYF; DNA: TGTGCCAGCAGCTTGGCCGGGACAGGGTTTATGGGGCAGTACTTC; length: 15; size: many; J: TRBJ2-7; D: TRBD1; V: TRBV5-4
CDR3: CSAEAQETQYF; DNA: TGCAGTGCAGAAGCCCAAGAGACCCAGTACTTC; length: 11; size: many; J: TRBJ2-5; D: .; V: TRBV20-1
CDR3: CATSRDGAGGQPQHF; DNA: TGTGCCACCAGCAGAGACGGGGCTGGTGGTCAGCCCCAGCATTTT; length: 15; size: .; J: TRBJ1-5; D: .; V: TRBV15
CDR3: CASSPGQSYEQYF; DNA: TGTGCCAGCAGCCCAGGACAGTCCTACGAGCAGTACTTC; length: 13; size: many; J: TRBJ2-7; D: .; V: TRBV7-2
CDR3: CASSPQGPNYEQYF; DNA: TGTGCCAGCTCACCACAGGGGCCAAATTACGAGCAGTACTTC; length: 14; size: .; J: TRBJ2-7; D: .; V: TRBV18
CDR3: CASSQGVESSYNSPLHF; DNA: TGTGCCAGCAGCCAGGGCGTGGAAAGCTCCTATAATTCACCCCTCCACTTT; length: 17; size: .; J: TRBJ1-6; D: .; V: TRBV4-2
CDR3: CASSAGTGLYEQYF; DNA: TGTGCCAGCAGCGCCGGGACAGGGTTATACGAGCAGTACTTC; length: 14; size: many; J: TRBJ2-7; D: TRBD1; V: TRBV11-2
CDR3: CASSKQGGGQPQHF; DNA: TGTGCCAGCAGCAAACAGGGGGGAGGACAGCCCCAGCATTTT; length: 14; size: many; J: TRBJ1-5; D: TRBD1; V: TRBV5-8
CDR3: CASSPGTSAALSYEQYF; DNA: TGTGCCAGCAGCCCCGGGACTAGCGCGGCCCTGTCCTACGAGCAGTACTTC; length: 17; size: .; J: TRBJ2-7; D: TRBD2; V: TRBV5-4
CDR3: CASSYRIQETQYF; DNA: TGCGCCAGCAGCTACAGAATCCAAGAGACCCAGTACTTC; length: 13; size: many; J: TRBJ2-5; D: .; V: TRBV4-1
CDR3: CASSYSPSGEQYF; DNA: TGTGCCAGCAGTTACTCCCCCTCAGGCGAGCAGTACTTC; length: 13; size: many; J: TRBJ2-7; D: .; V: TRBV6-6
CDR3: CASSWRSGGNSYEQYF; DNA: TGTGCCAGCAGCTGGAGGTCAGGGGGCAACTCCTACGAGCAGTACTTC; length: 16; size: many; J: TRBJ2-7; D: TRBD1; V: TRBV5-6
CDR3: CASIRQLSTNEKLFF; DNA: TGTGCCAGCATCAGGCAGCTCAGCACAAATGAAAAACTGTTTTTT; length: 15; size: many; J: TRBJ1-4; D: .; V: TRBV28
CDR3: CASSLDSPLLSYSPLHF; DNA: TGCGCCAGCAGCTTGGATTCCCCCCTTTTATCGTATTCACCCCTCCACTTT; length: 17; size: many; J: TRBJ1-6; D: .; V: TRBV5-1
CDR3: CSAPPRARLNTEAFF; DNA: TGCAGTGCTCCACCTAGGGCCAGACTTAACACTGAAGCTTTCTTT; length: 15; size: few; J: TRBJ1-1; D: .; V: TRBV20-1
CDR3: CASSPTRTGGNQPQHF; DNA: TGTGCCAGCAGTCCCACCCGGACGGGGGGCAATCAGCCCCAGCATTTT; length: 16; size: few; J: TRBJ1-5; D: .; V: TRBV12-3/TRBV12-4